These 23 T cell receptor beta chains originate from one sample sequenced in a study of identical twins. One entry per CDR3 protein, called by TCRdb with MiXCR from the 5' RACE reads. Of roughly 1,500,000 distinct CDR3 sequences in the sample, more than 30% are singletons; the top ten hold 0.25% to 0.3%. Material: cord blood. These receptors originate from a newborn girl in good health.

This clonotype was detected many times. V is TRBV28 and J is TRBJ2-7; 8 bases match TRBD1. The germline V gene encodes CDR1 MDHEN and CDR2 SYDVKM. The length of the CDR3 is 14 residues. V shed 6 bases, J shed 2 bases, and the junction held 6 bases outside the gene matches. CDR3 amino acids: CASRIWTGTYEQYF. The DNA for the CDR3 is TGTGCCAGCAGGATCTGGACAGGGACCTACGAGCAGTACTTC. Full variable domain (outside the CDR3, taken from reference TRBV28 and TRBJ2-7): DVKVTQSSRYLVKRTGEKVFLECVQDMDHENMFWYRQDPGLGLRLIYFSYDVKMKEKGDIPEGYSVSREKKERFSLILESASTNQTSMYLCASRIWTGTYEQYFGPGTRLTVT.

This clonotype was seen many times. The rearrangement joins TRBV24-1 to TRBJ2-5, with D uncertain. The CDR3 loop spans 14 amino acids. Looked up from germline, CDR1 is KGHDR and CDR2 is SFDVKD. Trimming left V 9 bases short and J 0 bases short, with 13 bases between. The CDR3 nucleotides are TGTGCCACCGAGGCAACATCGTACCAAGAGACCCAGTACTTC. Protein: CATEATSYQETQYF.

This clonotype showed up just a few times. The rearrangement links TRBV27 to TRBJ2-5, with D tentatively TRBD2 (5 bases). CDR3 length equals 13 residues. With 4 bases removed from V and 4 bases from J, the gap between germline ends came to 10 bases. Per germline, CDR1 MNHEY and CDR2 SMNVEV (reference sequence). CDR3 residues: CASSWGGGETQYF. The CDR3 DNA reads TGTGCCAGCAGTTGGGGTGGAGGAGAGACCCAGTACTTC.

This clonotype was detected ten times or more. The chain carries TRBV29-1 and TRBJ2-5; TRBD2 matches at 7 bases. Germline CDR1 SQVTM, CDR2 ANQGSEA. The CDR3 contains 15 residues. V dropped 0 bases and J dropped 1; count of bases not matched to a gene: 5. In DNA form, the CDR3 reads TGCAGCGTTGAAGATCAACTAGCGCCCCAAGAGACCCAGTACTTC. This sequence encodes CSVEDQLAPQETQYF.

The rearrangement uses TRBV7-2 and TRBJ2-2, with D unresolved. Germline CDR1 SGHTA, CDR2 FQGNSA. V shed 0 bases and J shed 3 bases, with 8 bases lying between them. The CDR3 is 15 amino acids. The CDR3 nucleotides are TGTGCCAGCAGCTTAGCACTTAGGGACACCGGGGAGCTGTTTTTT. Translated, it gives CASSLALRDTGELFF.

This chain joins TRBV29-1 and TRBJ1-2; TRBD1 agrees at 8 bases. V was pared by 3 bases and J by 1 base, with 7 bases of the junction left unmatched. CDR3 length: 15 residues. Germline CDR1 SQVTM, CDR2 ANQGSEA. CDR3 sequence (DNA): TGCAGCGTTGACCGCAACAGGGGGAATAACTATGGCTACACCTTC. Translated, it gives CSVDRNRGNNYGYTF.

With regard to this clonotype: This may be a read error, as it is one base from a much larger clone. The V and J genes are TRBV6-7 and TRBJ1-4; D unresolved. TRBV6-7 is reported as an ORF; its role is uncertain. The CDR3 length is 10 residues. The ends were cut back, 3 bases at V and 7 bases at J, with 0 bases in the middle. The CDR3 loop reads CASSYEKLFF. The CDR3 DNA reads TGTGCCAGCAGTTATGAAAAACTGTTTTTT.

CDR3 protein: CSARKDSGGYNEQFF. Written as DNA, the CDR3 is TGCAGTGCTAGAAAAGATAGCGGGGGGTACAATGAGCAGTTCTTC. The gene calls are TRBV20-1 and TRBJ2-1; the match to TRBD2 covers 10 bases. CDR1 DFQATT and CDR2 SNEGSKA come from the germline V gene (reference sequence). This CDR3 comprises 15 residues. After removal of 2 bases from V and 4 bases from J, the junction contained 5 bases not matched to a gene.

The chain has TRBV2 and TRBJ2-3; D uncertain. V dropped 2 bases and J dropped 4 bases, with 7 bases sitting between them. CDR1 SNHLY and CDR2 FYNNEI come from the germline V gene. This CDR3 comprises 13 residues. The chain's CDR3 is CASSERSPDTQYF. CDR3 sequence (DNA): TGTGCCAGCAGTGAAAGGTCCCCAGATACGCAGTATTTT.

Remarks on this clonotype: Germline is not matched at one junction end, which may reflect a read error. CDR3: CAGSRDGAGANVLTF. DNA for the CDR3: TGTGCCGGCAGCCGGGACGGTGCCGGGGCCAACGTCCTGACTTTC. The chain carries TRBV12-3 or TRBV12-4 and TRBJ2-6; D could derive from TRBD1 or TRBD2 (5 bases each). The CDR3 covers 15 residues.

The CDR3 DNA reads as TGTGCCTGGAGGGGGGCTGGGTTCACTGAAGCTTTCTTT. This encodes CAWRGAGFTEAFF. This rearrangement joins TRBV30 to TRBJ1-1; a weak D match, TRBD1 (6 bases). The CDR3 is made up of 13 amino acids. V dropped 3 bases and J dropped 4 bases, with 12 bases sitting between them. Per germline, CDR1 GTSNPN and CDR2 SVGIG (reference sequence).

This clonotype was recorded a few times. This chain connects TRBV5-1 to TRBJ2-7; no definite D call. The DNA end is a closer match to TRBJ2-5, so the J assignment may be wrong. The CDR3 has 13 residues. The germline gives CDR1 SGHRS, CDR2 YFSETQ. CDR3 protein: CASARDPKETQYF. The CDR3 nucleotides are TGCGCCAGTGCGAGAGACCCCAAAGAGACCCAGTACTTC.

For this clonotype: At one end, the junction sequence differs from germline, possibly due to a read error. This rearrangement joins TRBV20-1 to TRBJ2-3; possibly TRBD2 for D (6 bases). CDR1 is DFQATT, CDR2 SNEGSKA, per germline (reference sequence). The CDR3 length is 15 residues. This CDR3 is CSAGEREVSTATQYF. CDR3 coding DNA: TGCAGTGCTGGGGAAAGGGAGGTTAGCACAGCTACGCAGTATTTT.

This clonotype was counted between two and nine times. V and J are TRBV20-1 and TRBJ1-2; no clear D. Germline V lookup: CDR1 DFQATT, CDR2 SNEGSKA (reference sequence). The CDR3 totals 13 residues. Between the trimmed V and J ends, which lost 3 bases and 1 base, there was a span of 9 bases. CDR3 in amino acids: CSARPQDNYGYTF. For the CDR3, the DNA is TGCAGTGCTAGGCCCCAGGATAACTATGGCTACACCTTC.

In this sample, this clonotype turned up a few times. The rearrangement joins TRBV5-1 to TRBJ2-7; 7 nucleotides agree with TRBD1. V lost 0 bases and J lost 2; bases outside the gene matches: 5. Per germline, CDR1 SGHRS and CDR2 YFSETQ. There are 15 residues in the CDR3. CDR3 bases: TGCGCCAGCAGCTTGGTGCAGGGGGTGACCTACGAGCAGTACTTC. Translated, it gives CASSLVQGVTYEQYF. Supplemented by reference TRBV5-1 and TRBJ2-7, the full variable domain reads KAGVTQTPRYLIKTRGQQVTLSCSPISGHRSVSWYQQTPGQGLQFLFEYFSETQRNKGNFPGRFSGRQFSNSRSEMNVSTLELGDSALYLCASSLVQGVTYEQYFGPGTRLTVT.

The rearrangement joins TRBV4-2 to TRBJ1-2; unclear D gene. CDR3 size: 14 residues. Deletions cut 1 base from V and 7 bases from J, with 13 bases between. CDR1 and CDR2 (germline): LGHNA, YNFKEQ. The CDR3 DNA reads TGTGCCAGCAGCCAAGGCGTCCCCCAGGCTGGCTACACCTTC. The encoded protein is CASSQGVPQAGYTF.

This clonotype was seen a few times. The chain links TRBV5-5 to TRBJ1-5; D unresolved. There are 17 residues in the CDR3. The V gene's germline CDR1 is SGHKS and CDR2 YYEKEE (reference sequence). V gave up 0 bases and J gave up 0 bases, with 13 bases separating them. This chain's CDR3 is CASSLGADRYSNQPQHF. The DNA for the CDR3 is TGTGCCAGCAGCTTGGGTGCAGACCGATATAGCAATCAGCCCCAGCATTTT.

The DNA for the CDR3 is TGTGCCAGCAGCCAAGGTCTTCCAGATACGCAGTATTTT. It yields the protein CASSQGLPDTQYF. This chain joins TRBV3-1 and TRBJ2-3; D is unclear. Germline V gene lookup returns CDR1 LGHDT and CDR2 YNNKEL (reference sequence). V shed 1 base and J shed 4 bases, with 6 bases lying between them. The length of the CDR3 is 13 residues.

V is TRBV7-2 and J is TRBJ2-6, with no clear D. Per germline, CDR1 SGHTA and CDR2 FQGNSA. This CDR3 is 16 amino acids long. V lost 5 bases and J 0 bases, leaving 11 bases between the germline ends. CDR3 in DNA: TGTGCCAGCAGCCCTCGGGCATTCTCTGGGGCCAACGTCCTGACTTTC. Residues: CASSPRAFSGANVLTF. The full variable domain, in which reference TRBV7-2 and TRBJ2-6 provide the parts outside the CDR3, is GAGVSQSPSNKVTEKGKDVELRCDPISGHTALYWYRQSLGQGLEFLIYFQGNSAPDKSGLPSDRFSAERTGGSVSTLTIQRTQQEDSAVYLCASSPRAFSGANVLTFGAGSRLTVL.

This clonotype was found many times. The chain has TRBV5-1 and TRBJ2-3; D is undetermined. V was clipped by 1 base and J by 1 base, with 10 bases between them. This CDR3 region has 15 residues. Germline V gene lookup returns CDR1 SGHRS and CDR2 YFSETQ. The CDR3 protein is CASSLPGSGTDTQYF. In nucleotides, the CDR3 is TGCGCCAGCAGCTTGCCCGGCTCCGGCACAGATACGCAGTATTTT.

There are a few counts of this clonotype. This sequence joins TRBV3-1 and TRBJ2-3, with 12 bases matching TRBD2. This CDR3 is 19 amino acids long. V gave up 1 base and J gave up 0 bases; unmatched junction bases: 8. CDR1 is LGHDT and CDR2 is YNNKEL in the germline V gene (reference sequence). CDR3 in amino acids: CASSQGTSGTRTSTDTQYF. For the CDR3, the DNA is TGTGCCAGCAGCCAAGGGACTAGCGGGACCCGTACTAGCACAGATACGCAGTATTTT.

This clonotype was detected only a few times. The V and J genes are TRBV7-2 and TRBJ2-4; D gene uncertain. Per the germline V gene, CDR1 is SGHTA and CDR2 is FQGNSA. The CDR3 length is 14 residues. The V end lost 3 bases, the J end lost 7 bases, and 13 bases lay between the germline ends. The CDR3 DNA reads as TGTGCCAGCAGCTTCTCCACCCCGAGGAACATTCAGTACTTC. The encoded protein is CASSFSTPRNIQYF.

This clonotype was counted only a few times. CDR3 region: CASSYLEVVADTQYF. The CDR3, as DNA: TGTGCCAGCAGTTACCTGGAGGTTGTGGCAGATACGCAGTATTTT. The chain uses TRBV6-2 or TRBV6-3 and TRBJ2-3; TRBD2 might be the D (5 bases). V lost 2 bases, J lost 4 bases, and 13 bases lay in between. The CDR3 loop spans 15 amino acids. Germline CDR1 MNHEY, CDR2 SVGEGT.